Listed below are T cell receptor beta chains from one sample, sequenced in a study of early T cells in non-severe SARS-CoV-2 infection. TCRdb redid the calling of the 5' RACE reads with MiXCR, one entry per CDR3 protein. The sample holds around 93,000 distinct CDR3 sequences, over 9.5% seen once. Source: whole blood, taken at baseline. All receptors come from an adult who was a healthcare worker with PCR-confirmed SARS-CoV-2 infection or an uninfected control (not recorded which). The CDR3 runs from the conserved cysteine through the conserved F or W. The D gene is left open where the match is weak. Clone size, where shown, is once, few, many, or a class for clones that have expanded.

D: -; J: TRBJ2-1; size: few; V: TRBV24-1; DNA: TGTGCCACCAGTGACCACAAGGTCCTTCAGAGCAATGAGCAGTTCTTC; CDR3: CATSDHKVLQSNEQFF
D: TRBD1; J: TRBJ2-2; size: many; V: TRBV7-3; DNA: TGTGCCAGCAGCCCAAGTGGGACAGGGGACGGGGAGCTGTTTTTT; CDR3: CASSPSGTGDGELFF
D: -; J: TRBJ1-5; size: few; V: TRBV7-9; DNA: TGTGCCAGCAGCTTGCCGCCGCATCAGCCCCAGCATTTT; CDR3: CASSLPPHQPQHF
D: -; J: TRBJ2-4; size: -; V: TRBV6-2/TRBV6-3; DNA: TGTGCCAGCAGTTACTCGAGACCCCCGACGGGGAACATTCAGTACTTC; CDR3: CASSYSRPPTGNIQYF
D: TRBD2; J: TRBJ2-7; size: -; V: TRBV3-1; DNA: TGTGCCAGCAGCCCAAGCGGGCTAGCGGGAGTCTCCTACGAGCAGTACTTC; CDR3: CASSPSGLAGVSYEQYF
D: TRBD1; J: TRBJ1-5; size: -; V: TRBV7-9; DNA: TGTGCCAGCAGCTTAGCGAAGGGGACAGTTCAAGGGGCCAATCAGCCCCAGCATTTT; CDR3: CASSLAKGTVQGANQPQHF
D: -; J: TRBJ1-1; size: many; V: TRBV9; DNA: TGTGCCAGCAGCGTAAATAACGCGAACACTGAAGCTTTCTTT; CDR3: CASSVNNANTEAFF
D: -; J: TRBJ2-2; size: -; V: TRBV10-2; DNA: TGCGCCAGCAGTCCACTTCCCAGGGTAAACGGGGAGCTGTTTTTT; CDR3: CASSPLPRVNGELFF
D: TRBD2; J: TRBJ2-7; size: few; V: TRBV3-1; DNA: TGTGCCAGCAGCCAAGATTCGCGGGAGGGATACGAGCAGTACTTC; CDR3: CASSQDSREGYEQYF
D: -; J: TRBJ2-1; size: -; V: TRBV5-5; DNA: TGTGCCAGCAGCCCCTACGCCGGGGAAGTCCCTGAGCAGTTCTTC; CDR3: CASSPYAGEVPEQFF
D: -; J: TRBJ2-7; size: -; V: TRBV9; DNA: TGTGCCAGCAGCGGAGGGACTTCCTACGAGCAGTACTTC; CDR3: CASSGGTSYEQYF
D: -; J: TRBJ2-5; size: -; V: TRBV12-3/TRBV12-4; DNA: TGTGCCAGCAGTTTGGACATACAGGTCCAAGAGACCCAGTACTTC; CDR3: CASSLDIQVQETQYF
D: -; J: TRBJ2-3; size: -; V: TRBV7-9; DNA: TGTGCCAGCAGCTTAGCGGGGCTAGCATCCCCCACAGATACGCAGTATTTT; CDR3: CASSLAGLASPTDTQYF
D: -; J: TRBJ2-1; size: many; V: TRBV2; DNA: TGTGCCAGCTCAGGGTTATTGACTGTCACCTACAATGAGCAGTTCTTC; CDR3: CASSGLLTVTYNEQFF
D: TRBD2; J: TRBJ2-3; size: many; V: TRBV20-1; DNA: TGCAGTGCCCCGAGGACTAGCGGGAGTGGAGATACGCAGTATTTT; CDR3: CSAPRTSGSGDTQYF
D: -; J: TRBJ2-2; size: many; V: TRBV29-1; DNA: TGCAGCGTTGCTTTGACAGCTAACGGGAACGGGGAGCTGTTTTTT; CDR3: CSVALTANGNGELFF
D: -; J: TRBJ2-3; size: -; V: TRBV29-1; DNA: TGCAGCGTTGACAGAGTGGATACGCAGTATTTT; CDR3: CSVDRVDTQYF
D: -; J: TRBJ1-1; size: many; V: TRBV3-1; DNA: TGTGCCAGCAGCCAAGGGGGCAGACCTAAAGCTTTCTTT; CDR3: CASSQGGRPKAFF
D: -; J: TRBJ1-1; size: few; V: TRBV3-1; DNA: TGTGCCAGCAGCCTTCCGGGACAGAACACTGAAGCTTTCTTT; CDR3: CASSLPGQNTEAFF
D: -; J: TRBJ1-2; size: many; V: TRBV18; DNA: TGTGCCAGCTCACCAGGCTATACAGCTTCTAACTATGGCTACACCTTC; CDR3: CASSPGYTASNYGYTF
D: -; J: TRBJ1-6; size: many; V: TRBV11-2; DNA: TGTGCCAGCAGCAAACGGGACGATTCACCCCTCCACTTT; CDR3: CASSKRDDSPLHF
D: -; J: TRBJ1-1; size: -; V: TRBV6-6; DNA: TGTGCCAGCAGTAAGGACGGAGTAAACACTGAAGCTTTCTTT; CDR3: CASSKDGVNTEAFF
D: TRBD2; J: TRBJ2-7; size: few; V: TRBV11-2; DNA: TGTGCCAGCAGCTTGTCTACTAGCGGCACCTACGAGCAGTACTTC; CDR3: CASSLSTSGTYEQYF
D: -; J: TRBJ1-1; size: many; V: TRBV12-5; DNA: TGTGCTAGTGGTTTGGGTTCGAACACTGAAGCTTTCTTT; CDR3: CASGLGSNTEAFF
D: TRBD2; J: TRBJ2-3; size: few; V: TRBV30; DNA: TGTGCCTGGAGTTCGCGACTAGCGGAGGGCACAGATACGCAGTATTTT; CDR3: CAWSSRLAEGTDTQYF
D: TRBD1; J: TRBJ1-1; size: many; V: TRBV7-8; DNA: TGTGCCAGCAGTATCAGGGGGCGCGACACTGAAGCTTTCTTT; CDR3: CASSIRGRDTEAFF
D: -; J: TRBJ2-5; size: many; V: TRBV11-2; DNA: TGTGCCAGCAGCCGCGGGACCCAAGAGACCCAGTACTTC; CDR3: CASSRGTQETQYF
D: TRBD2; J: TRBJ2-1; size: -; V: TRBV3-1; DNA: TGTGCCAGCAGCCCCTTCAGGACTAGCGGGGAAGAGCAGTTCTTC; CDR3: CASSPFRTSGEEQFF
D: -; J: TRBJ2-5; size: -; V: TRBV25-1; DNA: TGTGCCAGCGAGCATTCCCTCGGGGAGACCCAGTACTTC; CDR3: CASEHSLGETQYF
D: -; J: TRBJ2-7; size: many; V: TRBV11-2; DNA: TGTGCCAGCAGCTTAGCCGAGCAGTACTTC; CDR3: CASSLAEQYF
D: TRBD1; J: TRBJ2-7; size: -; V: TRBV19; DNA: TGTGCCAGTAGTATCAGGGGACAGCTCTACGAGCAGTACTTC; CDR3: CASSIRGQLYEQYF
D: TRBD2; J: TRBJ2-2; size: -; V: TRBV5-4; DNA: TGTGCCAGCAGCCACACTAGCGGGAGATTAAGCGGGGAGCTGTTTTTT; CDR3: CASSHTSGRLSGELFF
D: -; J: TRBJ1-1; size: -; V: TRBV5-4; DNA: TGTGCCAGCAGCTCCCATGCGGGGAGGAAGACTGAAGCTTTCTTT; CDR3: CASSSHAGRKTEAFF
D: -; J: TRBJ1-2; size: -; V: TRBV20-1; DNA: TGCAGTGCCTACGAGTCCCAATCCCATGGCTACACCTTC; CDR3: CSAYESQSHGYTF
D: -; J: TRBJ2-1; size: many; V: TRBV12-3/TRBV12-4; DNA: TGTGCCAGCAGAAAGAGGTCCTACAATGAGCAGTTCTTC; CDR3: CASRKRSYNEQFF
D: -; J: TRBJ1-2; size: few; V: TRBV6-1; DNA: TGTGCCAGCAAGTGGGATAACTATGGCTACACCTTC; CDR3: CASKWDNYGYTF
D: -; J: TRBJ2-1; size: many; V: TRBV5-4; DNA: TGTGCCAGCAGCCGCCCCCCGAGGGGCTCCTACAATGAGCAGTTCTTC; CDR3: CASSRPPRGSYNEQFF
D: TRBD1; J: TRBJ2-2; size: -; V: TRBV20-1; DNA: TGCAGTGCTAGAGAGGGGACAGGGATCGGGGAGCTGTTTTTT; CDR3: CSAREGTGIGELFF
D: TRBD1; J: TRBJ2-1; size: many; V: TRBV5-1; DNA: TGCGCCAGCAGCCCGGACAGGGCCCTTTTGGGGGGTGAGCAGTTCTTC; CDR3: CASSPDRALLGGEQFF
D: TRBD2; J: TRBJ2-3; size: -; V: TRBV5-1; DNA: TGCGCCAGCAGCTTGGCCGGGACTAGAGGCGATACGCAGTATTTT; CDR3: CASSLAGTRGDTQYF
D: -; J: TRBJ2-1; size: -; V: TRBV24-1; DNA: TGTGCCACCAGTGATCCACGAAGGGCAGCGGGCCTATACAATGAGCAGTTCTTC; CDR3: CATSDPRRAAGLYNEQFF
D: -; J: TRBJ2-7; size: -; V: TRBV4-1; DNA: TGCGCCAGCAGCCAAGATCGGACGTCTTCCTACGAGCAGTACTTC; CDR3: CASSQDRTSSYEQYF
D: TRBD2; J: TRBJ2-3; size: -; V: TRBV20-1; DNA: TGCAGTGCTAGTGCGAACGGGGGGGTCACAGATACGCAGTATTTT; CDR3: CSASANGGVTDTQYF
D: -; J: TRBJ2-5; size: few; V: TRBV15; DNA: TGTGCCACCAGCAGAGATTCTTTGGATGCCCAGTACTTC; CDR3: CATSRDSLDAQYF
D: -; J: TRBJ1-2; size: -; V: TRBV6-1; DNA: TGTGCCAGCAATATGGGGGTCTATGGCTACACCTTC; CDR3: CASNMGVYGYTF
D: TRBD1; J: TRBJ1-1; size: -; V: TRBV7-3; DNA: TGTGCCAGCAGCCTGACCGGGACAGGGATGACTGAAGCTTTCTTT; CDR3: CASSLTGTGMTEAFF
D: -; J: TRBJ2-6; size: -; V: TRBV27; DNA: TGTGCCAGCAGGACAGTAGTCTCTGGGGCCAACGTCCTGACTTTC; CDR3: CASRTVVSGANVLTF